This TCR beta chain was sequenced for a study of T cell responses to AZD1222 COVID-19 vaccine. Profiling relied on immunoSEQ multiplex PCR, and the TCRdb table lists in-frame clones only, not all of them. The table shows 120,000 to 150,000 clones, with roughly 89% occurring only once. The CDR3 length is 13 residues. V dropped 6 bases and J dropped 2 bases, with 7 bases sitting between them. The germline gives CDR1 LGHDT, CDR2 YNNKEL (reference sequence). The V call is TRBV3-1 (or the pseudogene TRBV3-2), the J call TRBJ2-2; D is unclear. Specimen: peripheral blood, collected 28 days after the second dose of the MenACWY control vaccine. This TCR was recovered from an adult who received the MenACWY meningococcal vaccine as a control. The CDR3 spells CASRLFNTGELFF. DNA of the CDR3: TGTGCCAGCAGACTTTTCAACACCGGGGAGCTGTTTTTT.